The rows below give T cell receptor beta chains drawn from one sample of a study of post-analysis software for immune sequencing data. TCRdb re-derived calls from the PCR reads in MiXCR, one entry per CDR3 protein. Among hundreds of thousands of distinct CDR3 sequences listed, approximately 60% were seen once. Material for sequencing was blood. The receptors stem from a girl aged 2 to 9 with multiple sclerosis. Both conserved end residues are part of each CDR3. The D gene is left open where the match is weak. The size entry is marked missing in some rows and otherwise reads once, few, many or a size class.

CDR3: CASSINNWQINYGYTF
DNA: TGTGCCAGCAGCATCAATAATTGGCAGATTAACTATGGCTACACCTTC
J: TRBJ1-2
size: once
V: TRBV7-3
D: .

CDR3: CASSVDPQMNTEAFF
DNA: TGTGCCAGCAGCGTAGATCCGCAAATGAACACTGAAGCTTTCTTT
J: TRBJ1-1
size: .
V: TRBV9
D: .

CDR3: CASTLEWETQYF
DNA: TGTGCCAGCACCCTAGAGTGGGAGACCCAGTACTTC
J: TRBJ2-5
size: few
V: TRBV12-3/TRBV12-4
D: .

CDR3: CASRQTVDNEQFF
DNA: TGTGCCAGCAGACAGACAGTAGACAATGAGCAGTTCTTC
J: TRBJ2-1
size: .
V: TRBV12-3/TRBV12-4
D: .

CDR3: CAIRTGQPKNEQFF
DNA: TGTGCCATCAGGACGGGACAGCCAAAGAATGAGCAGTTCTTC
J: TRBJ2-1
size: .
V: TRBV10-3
D: TRBD1

CDR3: CASRASPDTQYF
DNA: TGTGCCAGCAGAGCCTCCCCAGATACGCAGTATTTT
J: TRBJ2-3
size: .
V: TRBV2
D: .

CDR3: CSASRGGEQYF
DNA: TGCAGTGCTAGCCGGGGGGGCGAGCAGTACTTC
J: TRBJ2-7
size: .
V: TRBV20-1
D: TRBD2

CDR3: CASQGQSHSNQPQHF
DNA: TGTGCCAGCCAGGGACAGTCCCATAGCAATCAGCCCCAGCATTTT
J: TRBJ1-5
size: .
V: TRBV12-3/TRBV12-4
D: TRBD1

CDR3: CASSQVAGHPPGYTF
DNA: TGCGCCAGCAGCCAAGTGGCAGGCCACCCCCCTGGCTACACCTTC
J: TRBJ1-2
size: once
V: TRBV4-1
D: .

CDR3: CASSQVDRGTDTQYF
DNA: TGCGCCAGCAGCCAAGTTGACCGGGGCACAGATACGCAGTATTTT
J: TRBJ2-3
size: few
V: TRBV4-1
D: .

CDR3: CAISDNWAVDPQHF
DNA: TGTGCCATCAGTGATAATTGGGCAGTAGACCCCCAGCATTTT
J: TRBJ1-5
size: .
V: TRBV10-3
D: .

CDR3: CASTLTGSGNQPQHF
DNA: TGTGCCAGCACGCTGACAGGGAGCGGCAATCAGCCCCAGCATTTT
J: TRBJ1-5
size: .
V: TRBV12-3/TRBV12-4
D: TRBD1

CDR3: CASSMTSGGRETQYF
DNA: TGTGCCAGCAGTATGACTAGCGGGGGGAGAGAGACCCAGTACTTC
J: TRBJ2-5
size: few
V: TRBV27
D: TRBD2

CDR3: CASGGGHLNTEAFF
DNA: TGTGCCAGCGGGGGCGGACACCTGAACACTGAAGCTTTCTTT
J: TRBJ1-1
size: .
V: TRBV10-3
D: .

CDR3: CASSYSAGTPNTEAFF
DNA: TGTGCCAGCAGTTACTCAGCCGGGACACCGAACACTGAAGCTTTCTTT
J: TRBJ1-1
size: .
V: TRBV6-5
D: .

CDR3: CSATPNWQAGTDTQYF
DNA: TGCAGCGCTACACCTAATTGGCAGGCCGGCACAGATACGCAGTATTTT
J: TRBJ2-3
size: .
V: TRBV29-1
D: .

CDR3: CASSPRRSGSLGNEQFF
DNA: TGTGCCAGCAGCCCTAGACGGAGCGGGAGTCTTGGTAATGAGCAGTTCTTC
J: TRBJ2-1
size: few
V: TRBV7-3
D: TRBD2

CDR3: CASSLGAGIGSDTQYF
DNA: TGTGCCAGCAGCTTAGGGGCAGGTATAGGATCAGATACGCAGTATTTT
J: TRBJ2-3
size: .
V: TRBV7-3
D: .

CDR3: CASSLEGSSGANVLTF
DNA: TGCGCCAGCAGCTTGGAGGGCAGCTCTGGGGCCAACGTCCTGACTTTC
J: TRBJ2-6
size: .
V: TRBV5-1
D: .

CDR3: CASRPSSYEAFF
DNA: TGTGCCAGCAGACCGAGCAGCTATGAAGCTTTCTTT
J: TRBJ1-1
size: .
V: TRBV27
D: .

CDR3: CSARSIPDTQYF
DNA: TGCAGTGCTAGAAGCATCCCAGATACGCAGTATTTT
J: TRBJ2-3
size: .
V: TRBV20-1
D: .

CDR3: CANSQWRSGELFF
DNA: TGTGCCAACAGCCAGTGGCGCTCGGGGGAGCTGTTTTTT
J: TRBJ2-2
size: .
V: TRBV11-2
D: .